The 19 T cell receptor beta chains presented below share a single source sample, sequenced in a study of T cell repertoires in cytomegalovirus infection. TCRdb redid the calling of the reads with MiXCR, one entry per CDR3 protein. The sample yields some 940,000 distinct CDR3 sequences, 30% to 40% seen once. Their antigens remain unidentified. Material: cultured CD8+ T cells from PBMCs, obtained from culture after CMV antigen stimulation. The receptors were gathered from a human donor in good health (CMV status not recorded). Some clones in this sample may be carry-over from other donors' samples.

Comments on this clonotype: The germline gene is not matched at one end of the junction; a read error may be the cause. CDR3: CVSSLYRDWGTEAFF. The CDR3 bases are TGTGTCAGCAGCTTATACCGGGACTGGGGGACTGAAGCTTTCTTT. J is TRBJ1-1 and V is TRBV7-2; tentative D call: TRBD1 (5 bases). The CDR3 has 15 amino acids. Germline lookup yields CDR1 SGHTA and CDR2 FQGNSA.

This clonotype has more than one count but fewer than ten. The V gene is TRBV18, the J gene TRBJ1-3; 8 nucleotides align to TRBD1. The CDR3 sequence is 19 residues long. J was trimmed by 2 bases and V by 2 bases; bases with no gene match: 14. CDR1 and CDR2 (germline): KGHSH, LQKENI. The CDR3, as DNA: TGTGCCAGCTCACCAGGGGGGCCAGGGGGCGAATGGACTGGAAACACCATATATTTT. This codes for CASSPGGPGGEWTGNTIYF.

This clonotype turned up a few times. This chain uses TRBV7-9 with TRBJ2-7, with 9 positions matching TRBD2. The CDR3 has 15 amino acids. In germline, CDR1 is SEHNR, CDR2 FQNEAQ (reference sequence). Trimming cost V 5 bases and J 3 bases; bases outside gene matches: 8. This CDR3 is CASSAAGTSIYEQYV. In DNA form, the CDR3 reads TGTGCCAGCAGCGCTGCCGGGACTAGCATCTACGAGCAGTACGTC.

This clonotype has ten or more counts. The CDR3 region has the DNA TGTGCCAGCAGCTTATGGGAAGAGCAGTTCTTC. The encoded protein is CASSLWEEQFF. V and J are TRBV7-2 and TRBJ2-1; the D is unclear. The CDR3 has 11 amino acids. Between the trimmed V and J ends, which lost 2 bases and 10 bases, there was a span of 6 bases. Germline V gene sequence: CDR1 SGHTA, CDR2 FQGNSA.

This clonotype has more than one count but fewer than ten. The chain employs TRBV20-1 and TRBJ2-3; 8 positions match TRBD1. The CDR3 runs 16 residues. Trimming at V came to 1 base and at J to 2 bases, leaving 8 bases not matched to a gene. Germline V lookup: CDR1 DFQATT, CDR2 SNEGSKA (reference sequence). The CDR3 DNA reads as TGCAGTGCTAGAGGATCGACAGGGGCCCTCACAGATACGCAGTATTTT. Its protein product is CSARGSTGALTDTQYF.

The CDR3, as DNA: TGTGCCAACAGGCCCCGGGACTCTTATACGCAGTATTTT. Protein product: CANRPRDSYTQYF. The genes are TRBV12-3 or TRBV12-4 and TRBJ2-3; D is perhaps TRBD2 (6 bases). There are 13 residues in the CDR3. V lost 10 bases to trimming and J lost 7 bases, with 18 bases between them.

The table lists this clonotype with a few counts. The V gene is TRBV11-2, the J gene TRBJ2-3, with a weak D call TRBD1 (6 bases). This CDR3 is built from 17 residues. V lost 5 bases and J 2 bases, leaving 20 bases between the germline ends. The germline V gene encodes CDR1 SGHAT and CDR2 FQNNGV. The chain's CDR3 is CASSARSGVRATDTQYF. The CDR3 region has the DNA TGTGCCAGCAGCGCAAGGTCAGGGGTGAGGGCCACAGATACGCAGTATTTT.

This clonotype turned up a few times. This chain joins TRBV18 and TRBJ2-5; D gene ambiguous. Trimming took 6 bases from V and 2 from J, leaving 13 bases between them. CDR1 KGHSH and CDR2 LQKENI come from the germline V gene. The CDR3 contains 14 residues. CDR3 residues: CASSQTTRQETQYF. The CDR3 region has the DNA TGTGCCAGCTCCCAAACTACGCGTCAAGAGACCCAGTACTTC. Drawing the rest from reference TRBV18 and TRBJ2-5, the complete variable domain is NAGVMQNPRHLVRRRGQEARLRCSPMKGHSHVYWYRQLPEEGLKFMVYLQKENIIDESGMPKERFSAEFPKEGPSILRIQQVVRGDSAAYFCASSQTTRQETQYFGPGTRLLVL.

This clonotype has just one count. The conserved closing phenylalanine or tryptophan is absent in this CDR3, likely reflecting a read error. The chain uses TRBV4-3 and TRBJ1-6; D perhaps matches TRBD1 (6 bases). This CDR3 has 17 amino acids. Germline CDR1 reads LGHNA; CDR2 reads YSLEER. V lost 1 base and J 2 bases, leaving 12 bases between the germline ends. CDR3: CASSQAAGAPYNSPLHV. For the CDR3, the DNA is TGCGCCAGCAGCCAAGCGGCGGGGGCCCCCTATAATTCACCCCTCCACGTT.

The chain couples TRBV19 to TRBJ1-4, with 12 bases lining up with TRBD1. V shed 10 bases, J shed 8 bases, and the junction held 8 bases outside the gene matches. Germline CDR1 is LNHDA and CDR2 is SQIVND (reference sequence). The CDR3 sequence is 14 residues long. CDR3: CATNPGTGGEKLFF. CDR3 in DNA: TGTGCCACTAACCCCGGGACAGGGGGCGAAAAACTGTTTTTT.

The chain couples TRBV19 to TRBJ2-1; unclear D gene. V lost 8 bases and J 3 bases, leaving 11 bases between the germline ends. CDR1 and CDR2 from the germline V gene are LNHDA and SQIVND (reference sequence). This CDR3 contains 13 residues. CDR3: CASSHNSYNEQFF. The CDR3 region has the DNA TGTGCCAGTTCCCACAACAGCTACAATGAGCAGTTCTTC. The whole variable domain, filled in from reference TRBV19 and TRBJ2-1, reads DGGITQSPKYLFRKEGQNVTLSCEQNLNHDAMYWYRQDPGQGLRLIYYSQIVNDFQKGDIAEGYSVSREKKESFPLTVTSAQKNPTAFYLCASSHNSYNEQFFGPGTRLTVL.

The chain's CDR3 is CASSQENGLIETQYF. CDR3 bases: TGCGCCAGCAGCCAAGAAAACGGTCTTATCGAGACCCAGTACTTC. The rearrangement joins TRBV4-1 to TRBJ2-5; no clear D gene. Trimming cost V 0 bases and J 5 bases, with 13 bases left between them. The germline V gene encodes CDR1 MGHRA and CDR2 YSYEKL. This CDR3 spans 15 amino acids.

This clonotype turned up a few times. The chain combines TRBV11-2 with TRBJ2-3; no clear D. V gave up 1 base and J gave up 2 bases, with 19 bases separating them. CDR1 and CDR2 (germline): SGHAT, FQNNGV. CDR3 length: 18 amino acids. CDR3 sequence: CASSLAQISRFTTDTQYF. CDR3 bases: TGTGCCAGCAGCTTAGCACAGATATCCCGTTTTACCACAGATACGCAGTATTTT.

The chain is built from TRBV6-5 and TRBJ1-1; TRBD1 matches 9 bases. The CDR3 runs to 15 residues. Trimming cost V 0 bases and J 12 bases; bases outside gene matches: 11. CDR1 is MNHEY, CDR2 SVGAGI, per germline. The CDR3 is CASSYSIVGQGKTFF. In DNA form, the CDR3 reads TGTGCCAGCAGTTACTCGATCGTGGGACAGGGAAAAACTTTCTTT.

This clonotype was detected a few times. CDR3 protein: CSVEPQGAYNEQFF. The CDR3 bases are TGCAGCGTTGAACCCCAGGGGGCGTACAATGAGCAGTTCTTC. The chain uses TRBV29-1 and TRBJ2-1, with TRBD1 identical over 8 bases. CDR1 is SQVTM and CDR2 is ANQGSEA in the germline V gene. CDR3 length equals 14 residues. Trimming cost V 2 bases and J 4 bases; bases outside gene matches: 4.

Ten or more counts support this clonotype. The chain recombines TRBV7-2 with TRBJ2-1; TRBD1 agrees at 7 bases. The V and J ends lost 1 base and 8 bases, in that order; junction bases with no gene match: 8. The CDR3 extends over 15 amino acids. CDR1 SGHTA and CDR2 FQGNSA come from the germline V gene. This CDR3 reads CASSLVFKGADEQFF. The CDR3 coding sequence is TGTGCCAGCAGCTTAGTCTTCAAGGGGGCAGATGAGCAGTTCTTC.

This clonotype was recorded at least ten times. V is TRBV6-2 or TRBV6-3 and J is TRBJ2-7; D not certain. Germline assignment: CDR1 MNHEY and CDR2 SVGEGT. The germline V and J ends were trimmed by 2 bases and 3 bases, with 8 bases remaining between them. The CDR3 totals 13 residues. The CDR3 coding sequence is TGTGCCAGCAGTTACGAGGCTTACTACGAGCAGTACGTC. Translating it yields CASSYEAYYEQYV.

The CDR3 sequence is CASSQGDRGLNYGYTF. The CDR3 coding sequence is TGTGCCAGCAGCCAAGGAGACAGGGGACTCAACTATGGCTACACCTTC. V usage is TRBV3-1 and J usage is TRBJ1-2, with 8 bases that match TRBD1. The germline gives CDR1 LGHDT, CDR2 YNNKEL (reference sequence). Trimming took 1 base from V and 2 from J; bases not matched to a gene: 6. The CDR3 is 16 residues long.

This chain joins TRBV7-9 and TRBJ2-7; the match to TRBD1 covers 7 bases. The CDR3 runs 12 residues. The V gene end was trimmed by 5 bases and the J gene end by 5 bases; junction bases not matched to a gene: 3. Germline V gene lookup returns CDR1 SEHNR and CDR2 FQNEAQ (reference sequence). The CDR3 nucleotides read TGTGCCAGCAGCCCACAGGGGAACGAGCAGTACGTC. Its translation: CASSPQGNEQYV.